This T cell receptor beta chain was sequenced in a study of blood T cell repertoires in COVID-19. Study context: Collection of acute and convalescent COVID-19 samples took place in the United States, Italy and Spain. In each case, the material was cDNA or gDNA derived from T cells, B-cell-depleted T cells, or PBMCs.

The germline V gene encodes CDR1 SEHNR and CDR2 FQNEAQ (reference sequence). V lost 1 base, J lost 1 base, and 4 bases stayed unmatched. The CDR3 is 15 amino acids. In the authors' methods: Cell counts per sample came from amplifying reference gene primers. Clones were sequenced by immunoSEQ multiplex PCR, and TCRdb holds only the in-frame ones, with some missing. D and trimming were read from the DNA, whereas the V and J calls and clone size are those reported in that table. The table records about 50,000 clones, approximately 89% of them present only once. The rearrangement uses TRBV7-9 and TRBJ2-7; the match to TRBD1 covers 7 bases. Sequences were obtained from peripheral blood. The receptor comes from a human donor with active COVID-19. The donor label of this sample is uncertain. This CDR3 is CASSLVEQGSYEQYF. The CDR3 region has the DNA TGTGCCAGCAGCTTAGTAGAACAGGGGTCCTACGAGCAGTACTTC.